This entry features one TCR beta chain sequence. CDR1 and CDR2 (germline): LNHDA, SQIVND (reference sequence). This CDR3 contains 14 residues. V dropped 5 bases and J dropped 4 bases, with 12 bases sitting between them. Study processing details: It was from reference gene primer amplification that nucleated cell counts were estimated. Sequenced by immunoSEQ multiplex PCR; TCRdb stores in-frame clones only, minus some. D and trimming come from the DNA, and the V and J calls and clone size come from that table. The sample has about 200,000 clones; about four fifths are singletons. The data were taken from a study of blood T cell repertoires in COVID-19. As for the study in general: COVID-19 samples, acute and convalescent, were from the United States, Italy and Spain. Nucleic acid was either cDNA or gDNA, and it came from T cells, B-cell-depleted T cells, or PBMCs.

The rearrangement joins TRBV19 to TRBJ2-1; possible D gene TRBD2, 5 bases. The specimen was peripheral blood. The receptor was isolated from a woman between 35 and 50 years old with active or convalescent COVID-19. CDR3 loop: CASSWRIGYNEQFF. CDR3 DNA: TGTGCCAGTAGTTGGAGGATCGGTTACAATGAGCAGTTCTTC.